This T cell receptor (beta chain) derives from a study of OX40 agonist ivuxolimab in advanced cancers. Of note for this clone: The antigen is unknown.

Autoimmune disease history or systemic immunosuppression barred patients. The germline gives CDR1 SEHNR, CDR2 FQNEAQ (reference sequence). The CDR3 loop spans 13 amino acids. Deletions cut 3 bases from V and 2 bases from J, with 7 bases between. The study's findings and limits: Dosing at 0.1 to 3.0 mg/kg was accompanied by clonal expansion of CD4+ and CD8+ blood T cells by week 6. It was not determined which antigens were specifically recognized by the peripheral T cells that had undergone clonal expansion. Partial responders at 0.1-3.0 mg/kg showed near-lowest clonal expansion.

Produced via immunoSEQ multiplex PCR; TCRdb's table is partial and in-frame only. The repertoire holds some 82,000 clones, with 90% to 95% as singletons. This TCR derives from an adult with an advanced solid tumor such as melanoma, head and neck, liver or kidney cancer. The sequenced sample was CD4+ or CD8+ T cells sorted from blood, obtained in a trial of the OX40 agonist ivuxolimab. V is TRBV7-9 and J is TRBJ1-1; D is uncertain. Here the CDR3 DNA reads TGTGCCAGCAGCTTCACAGAAAACACTGAAGCTTTCTTT. The encoded protein is CASSFTENTEAFF.